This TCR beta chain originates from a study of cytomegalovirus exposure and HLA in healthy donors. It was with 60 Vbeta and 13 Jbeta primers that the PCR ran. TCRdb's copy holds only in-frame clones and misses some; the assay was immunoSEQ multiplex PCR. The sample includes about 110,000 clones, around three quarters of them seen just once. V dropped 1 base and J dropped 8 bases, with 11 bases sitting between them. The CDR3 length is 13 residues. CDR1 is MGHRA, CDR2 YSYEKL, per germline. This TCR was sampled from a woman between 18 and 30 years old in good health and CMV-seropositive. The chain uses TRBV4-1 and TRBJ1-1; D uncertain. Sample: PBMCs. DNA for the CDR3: TGCGCCAGCAGCCAAGTGGGAGCGGGAGAAGCTTTCTTT. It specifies CASSQVGAGEAFF.